This T cell receptor (beta chain) was sequenced in a study of blood T cells in healthy people across ages. General study points: With naive T cell percentage, TCR beta diversity showed a strong correlation.

Germline V gene data show CDR1 as LGHNA and CDR2 as YNFKEQ. This CDR3 contains 13 residues. V was pared by 5 bases and J by 4 bases, with 11 bases between. A J-beta primer mix and a sample-barcoded 5' primer were used in a second PCR of about 7 to 11 cycles. Each cDNA molecule carried a tag from a template-switch adaptor that contained 12 random nucleotides. Each sample yielded at least 3 million CDR3-containing paired-end reads. One entry per CDR3 protein results from TCRdb running MiXCR on the 5' RACE reads. The sample includes some 1,800,000 distinct CDR3 sequences, about 39% of them seen just once. This clonotype turned up a few times. What it binds is not known.

What was sequenced was blood. The sequence came from a human donor in good health. This sequence joins TRBV4-2 and TRBJ1-2, with D possibly matching TRBD1 (6 bases). CDR3 sequence (DNA): TGTGCCAGCAGCGAGCAGGGGTCCTATGGCTACACCTTC. Translating gives CASSEQGSYGYTF.